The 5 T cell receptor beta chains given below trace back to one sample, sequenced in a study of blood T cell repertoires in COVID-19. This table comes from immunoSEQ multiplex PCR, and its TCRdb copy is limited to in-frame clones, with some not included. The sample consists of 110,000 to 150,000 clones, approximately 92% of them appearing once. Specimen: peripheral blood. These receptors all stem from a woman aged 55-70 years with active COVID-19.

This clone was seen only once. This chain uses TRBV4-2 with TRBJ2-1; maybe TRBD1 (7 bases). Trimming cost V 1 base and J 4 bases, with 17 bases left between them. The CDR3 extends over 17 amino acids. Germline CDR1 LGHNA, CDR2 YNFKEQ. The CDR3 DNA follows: TGTGCCAGCAGCCAAGCGGCGGGGACAGCCTTTTACAATGAGCAGTTCTTC. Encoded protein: CASSQAAGTAFYNEQFF.

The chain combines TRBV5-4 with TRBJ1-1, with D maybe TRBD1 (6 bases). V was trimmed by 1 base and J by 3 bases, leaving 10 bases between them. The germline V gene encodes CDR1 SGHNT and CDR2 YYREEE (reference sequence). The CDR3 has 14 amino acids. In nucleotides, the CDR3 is TGTGCCAGCAGCTTGACAGGGAGCTACACTGAAGCTTTCTTT. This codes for CASSLTGSYTEAFF. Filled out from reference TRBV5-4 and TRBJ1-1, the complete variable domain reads ETGVTQSPTHLIKTRGQQVTLRCSSQSGHNTVSWYQQALGQGPQFIFQYYREEENGRGNFPPRFSGLQFPNYSSELNVNALELDDSALYLCASSLTGSYTEAFFGQGTRLTVV.

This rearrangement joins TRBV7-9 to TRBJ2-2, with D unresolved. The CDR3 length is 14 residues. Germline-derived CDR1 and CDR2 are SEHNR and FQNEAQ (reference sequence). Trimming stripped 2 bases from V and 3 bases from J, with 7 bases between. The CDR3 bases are TGTGCCAGCAGCTTACTACGAGACACCGGGGAGCTGTTTTTT. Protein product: CASSLLRDTGELFF.

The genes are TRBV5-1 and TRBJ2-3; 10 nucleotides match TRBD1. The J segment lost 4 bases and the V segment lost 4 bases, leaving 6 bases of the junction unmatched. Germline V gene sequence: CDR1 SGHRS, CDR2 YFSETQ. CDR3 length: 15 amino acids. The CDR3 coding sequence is TGCGCCAGCAGCCAGAGACAGGGGGCTCCAGATACGCAGTATTTT. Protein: CASSQRQGAPDTQYF.

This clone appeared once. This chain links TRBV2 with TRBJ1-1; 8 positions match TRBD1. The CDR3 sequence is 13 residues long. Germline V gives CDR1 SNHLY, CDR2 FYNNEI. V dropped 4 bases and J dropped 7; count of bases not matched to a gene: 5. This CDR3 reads CASSASGGFEAFF. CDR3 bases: TGTGCCAGCAGTGCTTCAGGGGGCTTTGAAGCTTTCTTT.